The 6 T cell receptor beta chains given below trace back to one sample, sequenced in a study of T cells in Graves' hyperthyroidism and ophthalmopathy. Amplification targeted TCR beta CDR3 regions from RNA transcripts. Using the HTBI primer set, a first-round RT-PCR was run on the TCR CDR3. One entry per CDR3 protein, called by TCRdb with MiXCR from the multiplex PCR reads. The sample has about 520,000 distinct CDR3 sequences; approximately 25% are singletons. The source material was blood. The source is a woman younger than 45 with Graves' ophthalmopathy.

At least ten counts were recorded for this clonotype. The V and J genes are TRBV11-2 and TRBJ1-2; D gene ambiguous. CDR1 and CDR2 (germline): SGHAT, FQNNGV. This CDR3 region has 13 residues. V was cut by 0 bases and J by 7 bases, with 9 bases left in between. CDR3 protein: CASSLEGVSGYTF. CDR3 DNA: TGTGCCAGCAGCTTAGAGGGAGTAAGTGGCTACACCTTC.

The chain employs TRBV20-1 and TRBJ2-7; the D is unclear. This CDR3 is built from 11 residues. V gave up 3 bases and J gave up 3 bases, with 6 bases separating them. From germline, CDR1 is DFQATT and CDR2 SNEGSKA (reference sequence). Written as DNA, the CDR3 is TGCAGTGCTAGCGACAACTACGAGCAGTACTTC. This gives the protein CSASDNYEQYF.

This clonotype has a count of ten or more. CDR3 bases: TGTGCCAGCAGCGTGGTAGGATCCGAAAAACTGTTTTTT. This translates into CASSVVGSEKLFF. The chain has TRBV7-6 and TRBJ1-4; D call uncertain. V dropped 5 bases and J dropped 8 bases, with 12 bases sitting between them. CDR1 and CDR2 (germline): SGHVS, FNYEAQ. This CDR3 is 13 amino acids long.

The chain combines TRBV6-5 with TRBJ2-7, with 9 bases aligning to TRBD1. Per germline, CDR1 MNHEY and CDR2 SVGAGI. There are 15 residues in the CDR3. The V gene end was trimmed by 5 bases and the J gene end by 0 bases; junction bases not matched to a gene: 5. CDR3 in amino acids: CASSHRDRDSYEQYF. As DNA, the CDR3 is TGTGCCAGCAGTCACCGGGACAGGGACTCCTACGAGCAGTACTTC.

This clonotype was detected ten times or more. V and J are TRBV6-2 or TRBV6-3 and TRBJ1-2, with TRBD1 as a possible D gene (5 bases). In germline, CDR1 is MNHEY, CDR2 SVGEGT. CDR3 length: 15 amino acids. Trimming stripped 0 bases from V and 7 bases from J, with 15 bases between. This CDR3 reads CASSYSGTTTPGYTF. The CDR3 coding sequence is TGTGCCAGCAGTTACTCCGGGACGACCACACCTGGCTACACCTTC.

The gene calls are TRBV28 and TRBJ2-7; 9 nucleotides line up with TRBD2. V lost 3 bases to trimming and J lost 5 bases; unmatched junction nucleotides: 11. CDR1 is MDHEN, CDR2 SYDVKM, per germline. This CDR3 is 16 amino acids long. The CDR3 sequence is CASSFVTSGSGHEQYF. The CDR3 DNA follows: TGTGCCAGCAGTTTCGTTACTAGCGGGTCTGGACACGAGCAGTACTTC.